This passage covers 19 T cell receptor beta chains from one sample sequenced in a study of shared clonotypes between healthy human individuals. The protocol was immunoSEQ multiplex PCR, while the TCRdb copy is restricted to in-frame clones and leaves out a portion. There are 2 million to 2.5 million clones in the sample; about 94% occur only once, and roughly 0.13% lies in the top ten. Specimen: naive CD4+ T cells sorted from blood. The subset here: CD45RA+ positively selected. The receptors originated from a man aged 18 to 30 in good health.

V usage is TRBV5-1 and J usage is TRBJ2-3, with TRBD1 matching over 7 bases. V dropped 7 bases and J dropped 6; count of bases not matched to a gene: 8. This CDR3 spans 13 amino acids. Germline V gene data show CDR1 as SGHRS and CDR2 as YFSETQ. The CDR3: CASARGPFDTQYF. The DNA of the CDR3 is TGCGCCAGCGCTAGGGGGCCTTTTGATACGCAGTATTTT.

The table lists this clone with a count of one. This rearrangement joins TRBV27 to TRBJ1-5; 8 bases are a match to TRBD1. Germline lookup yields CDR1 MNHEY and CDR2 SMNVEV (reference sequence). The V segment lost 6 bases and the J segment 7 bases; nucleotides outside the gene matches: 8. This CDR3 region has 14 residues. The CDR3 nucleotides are TGTGCCAGCAGCAGACAGGGGTTTGAGCAGCCCCAGCATTTT. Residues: CASSRQGFEQPQHF.

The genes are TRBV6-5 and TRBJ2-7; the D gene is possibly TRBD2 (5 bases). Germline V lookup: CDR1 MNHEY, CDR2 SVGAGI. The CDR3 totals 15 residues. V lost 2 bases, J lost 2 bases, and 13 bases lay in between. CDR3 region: CASSYRGLKAYEQYF. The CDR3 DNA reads TGTGCCAGCAGTTACCGTGGACTCAAGGCCTACGAGCAGTACTTC.

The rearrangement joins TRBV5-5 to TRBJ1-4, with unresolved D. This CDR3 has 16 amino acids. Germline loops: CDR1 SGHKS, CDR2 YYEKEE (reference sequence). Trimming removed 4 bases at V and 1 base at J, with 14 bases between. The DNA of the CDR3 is TGTGCCAGCAGCACCGCCGGTTGGGGAACTAATGAAAAACTGTTTTTT. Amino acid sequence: CASSTAGWGTNEKLFF. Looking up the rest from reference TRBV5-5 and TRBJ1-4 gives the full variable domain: DAGVTQSPTHLIKTRGQQVTLRCSPISGHKSVSWYQQVLGQGPQFIFQYYEKEERGRGNFPDRFSARQFPNYSSELNVNALLLGDSALYLCASSTAGWGTNEKLFFGSGTQLSVL.

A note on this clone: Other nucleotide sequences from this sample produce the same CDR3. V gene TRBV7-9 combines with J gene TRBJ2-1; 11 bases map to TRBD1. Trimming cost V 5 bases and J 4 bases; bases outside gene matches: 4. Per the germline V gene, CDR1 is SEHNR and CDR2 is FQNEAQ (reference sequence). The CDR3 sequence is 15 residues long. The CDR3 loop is CASSPDRGLYNEQFF. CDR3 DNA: TGTGCCAGCAGCCCGGACAGGGGGCTTTACAATGAGCAGTTCTTC.

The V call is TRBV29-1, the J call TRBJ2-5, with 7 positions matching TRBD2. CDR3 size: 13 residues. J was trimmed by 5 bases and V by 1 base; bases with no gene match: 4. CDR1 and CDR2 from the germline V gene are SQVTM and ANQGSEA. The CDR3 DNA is TGCAGCGTTGAAGGGGAGGGGACGGAGACCCAGTACTTC. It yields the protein CSVEGEGTETQYF.

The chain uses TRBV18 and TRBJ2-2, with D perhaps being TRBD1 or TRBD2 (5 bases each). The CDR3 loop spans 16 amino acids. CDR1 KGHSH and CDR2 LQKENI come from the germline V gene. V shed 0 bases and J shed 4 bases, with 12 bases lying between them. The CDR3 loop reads CASSPPGAAGTGELFF. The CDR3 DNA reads TGTGCCAGCTCACCACCCGGGGCGGCGGGCACCGGGGAGCTGTTTTTT.

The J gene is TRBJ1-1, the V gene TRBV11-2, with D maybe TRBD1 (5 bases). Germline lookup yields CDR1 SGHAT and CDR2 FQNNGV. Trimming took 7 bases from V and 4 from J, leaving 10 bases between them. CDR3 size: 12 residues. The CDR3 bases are TGTGCCAGCACCTACGGGGGCACTGAAGCTTTCTTT. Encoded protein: CASTYGGTEAFF.

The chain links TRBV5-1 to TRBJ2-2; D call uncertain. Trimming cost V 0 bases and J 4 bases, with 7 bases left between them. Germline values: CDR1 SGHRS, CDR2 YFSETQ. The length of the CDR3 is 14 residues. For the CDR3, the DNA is TGCGCCAGCAGCTTGGGTCCGTCCACCGGGGAGCTGTTTTTT. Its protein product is CASSLGPSTGELFF.

CDR3 bases: TGTGCCAGCAGCTTGGTAGGGGACGCTGGCTACACCTTC. Translated: CASSLVGDAGYTF. The chain is built from TRBV5-6 and TRBJ1-2; maybe TRBD1 (5 bases). This CDR3 is built from 13 residues. Germline-derived CDR1 and CDR2 are SGHDT and YYEEEE. V was cut by 0 bases and J by 7 bases, with 10 bases left in between.

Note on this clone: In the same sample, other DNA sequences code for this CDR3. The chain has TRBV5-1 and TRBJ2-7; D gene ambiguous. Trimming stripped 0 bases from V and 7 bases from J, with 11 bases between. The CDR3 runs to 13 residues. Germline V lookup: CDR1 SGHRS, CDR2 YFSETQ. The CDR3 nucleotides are TGCGCCAGCAGCTTGGAGGGCTTGGGGGAGCAGTACTTC. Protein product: CASSLEGLGEQYF.

This CDR3 reads CAWSRRLDYEQYF. The DNA for the CDR3 is TGTGCCTGGAGTCGCCGACTAGATTACGAGCAGTACTTC. This chain uses TRBV30 with TRBJ2-7; maybe TRBD2 (6 bases). The CDR3 totals 13 residues. Germline CDR1 is GTSNPN and CDR2 is SVGIG (reference sequence). Trimming stripped 2 bases from V and 4 bases from J, with 12 bases between. The full variable domain, in which reference TRBV30 and TRBJ2-7 provide the parts outside the CDR3, is SQTIHQWPATLVQPVGSPLSLECTVEGTSNPNLYWYRQAAGRGLQLLFYSVGIGQISSEVPQNLSASRPQDRQFILSSKKLLLSDSGFYLCAWSRRLDYEQYFGPGTRLTVT.

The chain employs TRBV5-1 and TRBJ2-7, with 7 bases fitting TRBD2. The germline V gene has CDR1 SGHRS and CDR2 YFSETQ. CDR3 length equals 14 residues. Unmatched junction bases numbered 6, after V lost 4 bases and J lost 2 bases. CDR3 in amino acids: CASSRGTTTYEQYF. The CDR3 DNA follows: TGCGCCAGCAGCCGAGGGACTACTACCTACGAGCAGTACTTC.

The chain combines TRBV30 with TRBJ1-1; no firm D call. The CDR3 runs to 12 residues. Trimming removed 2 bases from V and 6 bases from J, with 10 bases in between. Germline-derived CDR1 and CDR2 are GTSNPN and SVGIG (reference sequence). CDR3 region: CAWSPLTSEAFF. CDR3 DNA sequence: TGTGCCTGGAGTCCCCTGACCTCTGAAGCTTTCTTT.

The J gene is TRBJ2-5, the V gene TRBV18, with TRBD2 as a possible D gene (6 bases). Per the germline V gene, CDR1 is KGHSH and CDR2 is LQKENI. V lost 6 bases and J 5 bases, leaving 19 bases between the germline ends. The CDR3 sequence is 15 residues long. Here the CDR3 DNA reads TGTGCCAGCTCTCCCCGGGACTGGCATGGGGAGACCCAGTACTTC. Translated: CASSPRDWHGETQYF.

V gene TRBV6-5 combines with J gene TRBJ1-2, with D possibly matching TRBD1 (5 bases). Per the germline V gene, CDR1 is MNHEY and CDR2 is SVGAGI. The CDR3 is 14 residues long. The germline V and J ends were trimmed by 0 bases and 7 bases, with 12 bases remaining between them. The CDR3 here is CASSYSGGIGGYTF. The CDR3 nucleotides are TGTGCCAGCAGTTACTCCGGGGGGATAGGTGGCTACACCTTC.

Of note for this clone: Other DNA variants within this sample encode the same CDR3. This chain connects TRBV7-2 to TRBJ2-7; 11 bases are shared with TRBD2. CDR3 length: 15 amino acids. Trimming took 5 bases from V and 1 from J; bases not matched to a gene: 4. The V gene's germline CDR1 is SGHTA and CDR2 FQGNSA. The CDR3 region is CASSLRTSGSYEQYF. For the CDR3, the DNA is TGTGCCAGCAGCCTCCGGACTAGCGGGTCCTACGAGCAGTACTTC. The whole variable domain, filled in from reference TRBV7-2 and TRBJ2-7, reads GAGVSQSPSNKVTEKGKDVELRCDPISGHTALYWYRQSLGQGLEFLIYFQGNSAPDKSGLPSDRFSAERTGGSVSTLTIQRTQQEDSAVYLCASSLRTSGSYEQYFGPGTRLTVT.

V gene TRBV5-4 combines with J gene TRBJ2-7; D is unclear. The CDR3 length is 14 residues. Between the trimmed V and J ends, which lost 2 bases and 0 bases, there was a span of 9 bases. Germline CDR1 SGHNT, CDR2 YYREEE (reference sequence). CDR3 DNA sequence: TGTGCCAGCAGCTTTGGTCGGAGCTCCTACGAGCAGTACTTC. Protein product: CASSFGRSSYEQYF.

CDR3 sequence reads: CASGRESGYTF. DNA of the CDR3: TGTGCCAGCGGAAGGGAGAGTGGCTACACCTTC. This rearrangement joins TRBV6-5 to TRBJ1-2; D unclear. The germline CDR1 and CDR2 sequences are MNHEY and SVGAGI. The CDR3 consists of 11 residues. V was clipped by 8 bases and J by 7 bases, with 11 bases between them.